These T cell receptor beta chains were read from a single sample in a study of T cell repertoires in cytomegalovirus infection. In TCRdb, the reads were re-called with MiXCR into one record per CDR3 protein. The table includes around 490,000 distinct CDR3 sequences, around 27% detected once. Material: PBMCs. All receptors derive from a human donor in good health (CMV status not recorded). Some clones in this sample may be carry-over from other donors' samples. CDR3s leave out the opening cysteine and the closing phenylalanine or tryptophan.

>TRBV19|TRBJ2-1
ASSIDWFLNSYNEQF
>TRBV7-2|TRBJ2-1
ASSTLTSRSYNEQF
>TRBV5-1|TRBJ2-2
ASSLARQTTGELF
>TRBV10-3|TRBJ2-4
AISADSPAKNIQY
>TRBV7-6|TRBJ1-1
ASSPTGSARAF
>TRBV19|TRBJ2-1
ASSTLTSGSSYNEQF
>TRBV4-3|TRBJ2-5
ASSQDCGRETPQETQY
>TRBV4-3|TRBJ1-1
ASSLGVGGQNTEAF
>TRBV7-8|TRBJ1-6
ASSLLGSPLH
>TRBV7-9|TRBJ2-5
ASSPEGQPQETQY
>TRBV11-2|TRBJ1-3
ASSSGGQVGSGNTIY
>TRBV7-2|TRBJ1-5
ASSLEGARFPQH
>TRBV27|TRBJ2-7
ASSGLAGAGFYEQY
>TRBV18|TRBJ1-3
ASSPHQGPGNTIY
>TRBV7-2|TRBJ2-1
ASVSEIPGLEQF
>TRBV6-5|TRBJ1-1
ASSYSAGPRSEAF
>TRBV7-8|TRBJ2-1
ASSLDLAVHEQF
>TRBV20-1|TRBJ2-7
SARAGRNSYEQY